The rows below give T cell receptor beta chains drawn from one sample of a study of T cell responses to AZD1222 COVID-19 vaccine. Here immunoSEQ multiplex PCR was the method, and the copy in TCRdb shows in-frame clones only, minus some. The sample holds tens of thousands of clones, 91% seen once. The source was peripheral blood, collected 28 days after the second AZD1222 dose. The source of these receptors is an adult who received the AZD1222 COVID-19 vaccine. Each CDR3 is given with its conserved first and last residue. The D gene is left open where the match is weak. Part of the rows lack a size; the others show once, few, many or a class for expanded clones.

NA,TRBJ1-4,TRBV15,TRBD1,TGTGCCACCAGCAGACGACTTACAACAGGGGGCGGCCCGGAAAAACTGTTTTTT,CATSRRLTTGGGPEKLFF
NA,TRBJ2-1,TRBV27,NA,TGTGCCAGCAGTCCAGGGGGCGCGGGACTAGTGTACAATGAGCAGTTCTTC,CASSPGGAGLVYNEQFF
NA,TRBJ2-3,TRBV27,TRBD2,TGTGCCAGCAGTTCAGATCGACTAGCAGATGGCACAGATACGCAGTATTTT,CASSSDRLADGTDTQYF
NA,TRBJ1-5,TRBV28,NA,TGTGCCAGCAGTTTCCGGGGGTGGGGGAAGATTGATCAGCCCCAGCATTTT,CASSFRGWGKIDQPQHF
NA,TRBJ2-1,TRBV29-1,TRBD2,TGCAGCGTAATTTTAGCGGGAGGGTCATACAATGAGCAGTTCTTC,CSVILAGGSYNEQFF
NA,TRBJ2-7,TRBV28,NA,TGTGCCAGCAGTAAACCAGCTTTGGTTTTCTCCTACGAGCAGTACTTC,CASSKPALVFSYEQYF
NA,TRBJ1-2,TRBV7-2,NA,TGTGCCAGCAGCTTAGAAGGGCAGTCTAACTATGGCTACACCTTC,CASSLEGQSNYGYTF
once,TRBJ2-7,TRBV6-5,NA,TGTGCCAGCACGGGACCGTACTCCTACGAGCAGTACTTC,CASTGPYSYEQYF
NA,TRBJ2-5,TRBV19,NA,TGTGCCAGTAGTATAGGAGGGGCACAAGAGACCCAGTACTTC,CASSIGGAQETQYF
NA,TRBJ2-1,TRBV20-1,TRBD1,TGCAGTGCTAGTCTAAGGACAGGGCGTTACAATGAGCAGTTCTTC,CSASLRTGRYNEQFF
NA,TRBJ2-1,TRBV5-4,TRBD2,TGTGCCAGCAGCTTGTCGAGCGGGAGGGCCTCCTACAATGAGCAGTTCTTC,CASSLSSGRASYNEQFF
NA,TRBJ2-3,TRBV5-1,NA,TGCGCCAGCAGCGCGCGTACTAGTTTAGGTGCAGATACGCAGTATTTT,CASSARTSLGADTQYF
NA,TRBJ2-2,TRBV19,NA,TGTGCCAGTAGTATAAAGCAATGGTACGACACCGGGGAGCTGTTTTTT,CASSIKQWYDTGELFF
NA,TRBJ2-3,TRBV15,NA,TGTGCCACCAGCAGATTTCGGGCTTCCAGGGGCAGCACAGATACGCAGTATTTT,CATSRFRASRGSTDTQYF
NA,TRBJ2-1,TRBV5-1,TRBD2,TGCGCCAGCAGCTTGGCCGGGGTAGCGGGAGGGGGCTCCTACAATGAGCAGTTCTTC,CASSLAGVAGGGSYNEQFF
NA,TRBJ2-1,TRBV7-9,NA,TGTGCCAGCAGCTTAGAGAGGGGCCAGAGCTCCTACAATGAGCAGTTCTTC,CASSLERGQSSYNEQFF
NA,TRBJ2-5,TRBV15,TRBD1,TGTGCCACCAGCAGACCGGGACAGCAAGAGACCCAGTACTTC,CATSRPGQQETQYF
NA,TRBJ1-2,TRBV27,TRBD1,TGTGCCAGCAGTTTTGAGGGACAGGGATTCTATGGCTACACCTTC,CASSFEGQGFYGYTF
NA,TRBJ1-3,TRBV10-2,NA,TGCGCCAGCAGTGTCGTAGGTGGGACTGGAAACACCATATATTTT,CASSVVGGTGNTIYF
NA,TRBJ1-3,TRBV7-9,NA,TGTGCCAGCAGCTTATTCGACAGCGGGACGAACACCATATATTTT,CASSLFDSGTNTIYF
NA,TRBJ1-2,TRBV30,NA,TGTGCCTGGAGTGAATCAGGGAGCCATGGCTACACCTTC,CAWSESGSHGYTF
NA,TRBJ2-3,TRBV24-1,NA,TGTGCCACCAGTGACCCAGGGGAAAACACAGATACGCAGTATTTT,CATSDPGENTDTQYF
once,TRBJ1-4,TRBV14,NA,TGTGCCAGCAGCCAAGAGGGAACTGGGGCATTTAATGAAAAACTGTTTTTT,CASSQEGTGAFNEKLFF
NA,TRBJ1-1,TRBV18,NA,TGTGCCAGCTCACTGGGACCGCTCACTGAAGCTTTCTTT,CASSLGPLTEAFF
NA,TRBJ1-6,TRBV30,TRBD1,TGTGCCTGGAGGGGAACCGGGACAGCCCTCCACTTT,CAWRGTGTALHF
NA,TRBJ2-1,TRBV6-2/TRBV6-3,TRBD2,TGTGCCAGCAGTTACTCGATGAAGCGGGGTCGTTACAATGAGCAGTTCTTC,CASSYSMKRGRYNEQFF
NA,TRBJ2-7,TRBV5-5,TRBD2,TGTGCCAGCAGTTCGACTAGCGGGACACCCTACGAGCAGTACTTC,CASSSTSGTPYEQYF
NA,TRBJ1-2,TRBV5-6,NA,TGTGCCAGCAGCCTGGCCCCCTATGGCTACACCTTC,CASSLAPYGYTF
NA,TRBJ2-3,TRBV6-5,TRBD1,TGTGCCAGCAGCCAGGACAGGGGCGATACGCAGTATTTT,CASSQDRGDTQYF
NA,TRBJ1-6,TRBV4-1,TRBD1,TGCGCCAGCAGCCATGGAGGGACAGGGGAACCACCCCTCCACTTT,CASSHGGTGEPPLHF
NA,TRBJ2-5,TRBV4-1,NA,TGCGCCAGCAGCCAAACAGGAAGGACGGGGAGAGAGACCCAGTACTTC,CASSQTGRTGRETQYF
NA,TRBJ2-2,TRBV7-7,NA,TGTGCTAGCAGCTTATCGAGGAACACCGGGGAGCTGTTTTTT,CASSLSRNTGELFF
NA,TRBJ2-1,TRBV24-1,NA,TGTGCCACCAGTGAGGGATGGACGGGGACCTACAATGAGCAGTTCTTC,CATSEGWTGTYNEQFF
few,TRBJ1-5,TRBV19,NA,TGTGCCAGTAGTATCGACATCAGCAATCAGCCCCAGCATTTT,CASSIDISNQPQHF
NA,TRBJ2-1,TRBV3-1/TRBV3-2,TRBD2,TGTGCCAGCAGCCCCCCCGATGGGAGCGGGAGAGATGAGCAGTTCTTC,CASSPPDGSGRDEQFF
NA,TRBJ1-2,TRBV7-9,NA,TGTGCCAGCATCTCGGGTACTAACTATGGCTACACCTTC,CASISGTNYGYTF
NA,TRBJ1-1,TRBV6-1,NA,TGTGCCAGCAGTGTCCGGGACGCCCCCGGTTTAAGAAACACTGAAGCTTTCTTT,CASSVRDAPGLRNTEAFF
few,TRBJ1-5,TRBV5-1,TRBD1,TGCGCCAGCAGCTTGGGACAGGGAGGGAGTCATCAGCCCCAGCATTTT,CASSLGQGGSHQPQHF
NA,TRBJ2-3,TRBV24-1,TRBD2,TGTGCCACCAGTGATCGACTAGCGCGCACAGATACGCAGTATTTT,CATSDRLARTDTQYF
NA,TRBJ2-7,TRBV20-1,TRBD2,TGCAGTGCTAGTCCCACTAGCGGGTACTACGAGCAGTACTTC,CSASPTSGYYEQYF
NA,TRBJ1-5,TRBV2,NA,TGTGCCAGCAGTAAGGTTAGCAATCAGCCCCAGCATTTT,CASSKVSNQPQHF
NA,TRBJ2-3,TRBV6-5,TRBD2,TGTGCCAGCAGTTACTCGCCGGGAGGGTCAGATACGCAGTATTTT,CASSYSPGGSDTQYF
NA,TRBJ2-1,TRBV29-1,TRBD2,TGCAGCGTTGGGGGGACTAGCGGTCACTACAATGAGCAGTTCTTC,CSVGGTSGHYNEQFF
NA,TRBJ2-3,TRBV11-3,TRBD2,TGTGCCAGCAGCCGCGGGGGGGAGCACGCCACAGATACGCAGTATTTT,CASSRGGEHATDTQYF
NA,TRBJ1-2,TRBV2,TRBD1,TGTGCCAGCAGTGGACAGGGGACCGGCTATGGCTACACCTTC,CASSGQGTGYGYTF
once,TRBJ2-7,TRBV28,NA,TGTGCCAGCGCTGCGGGGCTAGCGAGGTACGAGCAGTACTTC,CASAAGLARYEQYF
NA,TRBJ1-3,TRBV19,NA,NA,CASSILGVGNTIYF
NA,TRBJ2-3,TRBV5-5,TRBD2,TGTGCCAGCAGCTTCCCGGGACTAGCGGGGCAATCTAGCACAGATACGCAGTATTTT,CASSFPGLAGQSSTDTQYF
NA,TRBJ1-4,TRBV5-1,TRBD1,TGCGCCAGCAGCCCTGGGACAGCTTCAGATGAAAAACTGTTTTTT,CASSPGTASDEKLFF
NA,TRBJ2-3,TRBV2,TRBD2,TGTGCCAGCAGTGAAGCGGGACTAGCGGTACGGGGGCAGTATTTT,CASSEAGLAVRGQYF
NA,TRBJ1-2,TRBV6-5,TRBD1,TGTGCCAGCAGCGGGACAGTCTATGGCTACACCTTC,CASSGTVYGYTF
NA,TRBJ2-2,TRBV29-1,TRBD1,TGCAGCGTTCGGGGACAGGGCGACACCGGGGAGCTGTTTTTT,CSVRGQGDTGELFF
once,TRBJ2-1,TRBV5-1,TRBD2,TGCGCCAGCAGCCGCGGGACTAGCGGTCTCAATGAGCAGTTCTTC,CASSRGTSGLNEQFF
NA,TRBJ2-3,TRBV28,TRBD2,TGTGCCAGCAGTTTCCTGGATCTAGCGGGAGGGCCAGATACGCAGTATTTT,CASSFLDLAGGPDTQYF
NA,TRBJ1-4,TRBV25-1,NA,TGTGCCAGCAGTGCTCCAGGGTATACTAATGAAAAACTGTTTTTT,CASSAPGYTNEKLFF
NA,TRBJ2-7,TRBV6-6,NA,TGTGCCAGCGTGTACTATCCCATCGGGGCCGAGCAGTACTTC,CASVYYPIGAEQYF
NA,TRBJ2-1,TRBV7-8,TRBD2,TGTGCCAGCAGCTTATTTAGCGGGAGGGCCTCCTACAATGAGCAGTTCTTC,CASSLFSGRASYNEQFF
NA,TRBJ2-2,TRBV6-4,TRBD1,TGTGCCAGCAGTGACGTAGCAGGGGGAACCGGGGAGCTGTTTTTT,CASSDVAGGTGELFF